This T cell receptor beta chain was recorded in a study of read filtering for tumor transcriptome and immune sequencing. The library was built from roughly 400 ng RNA with molecular barcoded adaptors for alpha/delta and beta/gamma chains. TCRdb ran MiXCR on the reads and lists one entry per CDR3 protein. The sample lists tens of thousands of distinct CDR3 sequences; 20% to 25% were seen once. Study-level findings and limits: Even smaller IR-seq throughput identified most shared clonotypes. Dropping single-read clonotypes raised IR-seq and RNA-seq shared-clonotype correlation.

On this clonotype: What it recognizes is unknown.

The length of the CDR3 is 15 residues. The ends were cut back, 0 bases at V and 4 bases at J, with 12 bases in the middle. In germline, CDR1 is KGHSH, CDR2 LQKENI. Every patient had bone marrow sampled while the disease was active. The chain carries TRBV18 and TRBJ1-2; weak D call: TRBD1 (5 bases). Sequencing was done on a sample of a population of CD138-negative cells sorted from bone marrow. This TCR came from a donor at least 40 years old with multiple myeloma. This CDR3 is CASSPPGSGAYGYTF. The CDR3 region has the DNA TGTGCCAGCTCACCACCTGGTTCCGGGGCCTATGGCTACACCTTC.